This TCR beta chain was sequenced in a study of blood T cell repertoires in COVID-19 (dated by TCRdb to the early 2020s). Background on the whole study: The collaborator samples originated in the United States, Italy and Spain and spanned the acute and convalescent phases of COVID-19. Sample metadata almost always included a de-identified subject ID, COVID-19 status, age in years and sex. The material from the prospective study consisted of cDNA or gDNA derived from T cells, B-cell-depleted T cells, or PBMCs. The repertoires were released in a freely available public database meant as a resource for research on the immune response to SARS-CoV-2. Deeply sampled blood TCRbeta repertoires from subjects exposed to, actively infected with, or recovered from COVID-19 were included in the dataset. Where HLA class I and class II types were available, the types were taken from metadata supplied by the sample provider, not from assay-based typing. Samples were obtained from the ongoing ImmuneRACE study (first 160 participants) and from 1,254 subjects provided by 6 global collaborators.

TCRbeta CDR3 regions were amplified from genomic DNA by means of the immunoSEQ Assay, a bias-controlled multiplex PCR. Per the authors' processing: The number of nucleated cells in each sample was estimated by amplification of reference gene primers within the assay. Sequence reads were collapsed and filtered to measure the absolute abundance of every unique TCRbeta CDR3 rearrangement. For each sample, productive Simpson clonality was calculated by taking the square root of Simpson's diversity index across productive rearrangements. TCRdb took this table from immuneACCESS and kept in-frame rearrangements with V and J called. Such tables lack part of the clones; where checked against another copy, unresolved V genes explain under half of the gap, and the rest is unexplained. V and J calls and clone size come straight from that table; D and trimming were deduced from the DNA. In all, the sample holds 350,000 to 400,000 clones, and roughly 90% of those were seen once. The top ten clones comprise 1.7% of the sample.

Participants in the prospective study were enrolled through a virtual design, were aged 18 to 89 years, and lived in 20 to 30 United States geographic areas. In the prospective study, cohorts were assigned on the basis of participant-reported clinical history obtained from a screening survey and a study questionnaire. ImmuneRACE Cohort 3 recovered participants were defined by two consecutive negative NP/OP PCR tests, healthcare professional clearance, or symptom resolution. In the prospective study, whole blood, serum and a nasopharyngeal or oropharyngeal swab were collected from each participant by mobile phlebotomists. Participants in the prospective study had the option to provide additional blood draws and questionnaires over an approximately 2-month period. Blood samples from the prospective study were shipped frozen or at room temperature prior to DNA extraction. On this clone itself: Its binding antigen is unknown. Base qualities were left out, and no much larger clone turns up one base away.

Study-level results and caveats: The quantity of clinical and demographic metadata differed by source and by participant and was supplied without curation.

From the cysteine up to the phenylalanine, the CDR3 has a length of 14 residues. Only the CDR3 DNA stays, 42 bases, in frame from base 1. The germline V gene provides CDR1 SNHLY and CDR2 FYNNEI. V ends up 5 bases short and J 7 bases short, with an unmatched junction base count of 10. Sequencing used PBMCs or T cells enriched from blood (not recorded which). The sequence was collected from a woman aged 25 to 39 who had recovered from COVID-19. Recombination connected TRBV2 to TRBJ1-1, with 7 central nucleotides matching TRBD1. The DNA sequence reads TGTGCCAGCAGTCCGGCAGGGGGACTGATTGAAGCTTTCTTT. Its protein product is CASSPAGGLIEAFF.